What follows are 14 T cell receptor beta chains derived from one specimen sequenced in a study of blood T cells in healthy people across ages. It was with a sample-barcoded 5' primer and a J-beta primer mix that a second PCR of roughly 6 to 12 cycles was run. TCRdb re-called the 5' RACE reads through MiXCR, storing one row per CDR3 protein. The repertoire consists of over 950,000 distinct CDR3 sequences, with 35% to 45% occurring once and the leading ten covering roughly 13%. Sample: blood. These receptors all come from a man between 18 and 35 years old in good health.

This clonotype was counted between two and nine times. The chain couples TRBV15 to TRBJ2-3; no clear D. The CDR3 extends over 15 amino acids. V was shortened by 1 base and J by 5 bases, with 13 bases between the two germline ends. Germline CDR1 is LNHNV and CDR2 is YYDKDF (reference sequence). CDR3 sequence reads: CATSRVAGSGDTQYF. The DNA of the CDR3 is TGTGCCACCAGCAGAGTCGCCGGGTCTGGAGATACGCAGTATTTT.

This clonotype was seen more than once but under ten times. The gene calls are TRBV7-2 and TRBJ1-6; D call uncertain. V lost 2 bases and J lost 7, with 9 bases in between. The CDR3 spans 14 residues. CDR1 and CDR2 from the germline V gene are SGHTA and FQGNSA. The chain's CDR3 is CASSLLGFNSPLHF. CDR3 bases: TGTGCCAGCAGCTTACTGGGGTTCAATTCACCCCTCCACTTT.

Of note for this clonotype: A junction end diverges from the germline sequence, so it may reflect a read error. The rearrangement links TRBV6-1 to TRBJ2-1; 9 bases align to TRBD1. The CDR3 runs to 14 residues. The germline CDR1 and CDR2 sequences are MNHNS and SASEGT. As DNA, the CDR3 is TGTGCCAGCAGAGAAGGGACAGGGAGTAATGAGCAGTTCTTC. This translates into CASREGTGSNEQFF.

This clonotype was counted between two and nine times. This chain links TRBV3-1 with TRBJ2-1, with 8 bases matching TRBD2. Germline CDR1 is LGHDT and CDR2 is YNNKEL (reference sequence). V lost 2 bases to trimming and J lost 10 bases; unmatched junction nucleotides: 7. The CDR3 has 14 residues. The CDR3 nucleotides read TGTGCCAGCAGCCAAACAATAGCGGGACTCGAGCAGTTCTTC. It encodes CASSQTIAGLEQFF.

This clonotype was observed a few times. The chain carries TRBV12-3 or TRBV12-4 and TRBJ2-5; 8 nucleotides align to TRBD2. V dropped 5 bases and J dropped 5; count of bases not matched to a gene: 7. There are 14 residues in the CDR3. The CDR3 loop reads CASSVGTRRETQYF. Here the CDR3 DNA reads TGTGCCAGCAGTGTCGGGACTAGGCGTGAGACCCAGTACTTC.

This chain links TRBV12-3 or TRBV12-4 with TRBJ2-7; D may be TRBD1 (5 bases). V was trimmed by 6 bases and J by 2 bases, leaving 11 bases between them. The CDR3 runs 13 residues. CDR3 amino acids: CASSQDMTYEQYF. The CDR3 DNA reads as TGTGCCAGCAGCCAGGACATGACCTACGAGCAGTACTTC.

A few counts support this clonotype. Relative to the germline gene, one junction end is altered; a read error may explain this. The chain joins TRBV7-2 to TRBJ2-3; 7 bases are shared with TRBD2. This CDR3 has 14 amino acids. Germline CDR1 is SGHTA and CDR2 is FQGNSA. The CDR3 sequence is CASSLRLATDTQYF. For the CDR3, the DNA is TGTGCCAGCAGCCTTAGACTAGCCACAGACACGCAGTATTTT.

As concerns this clonotype: One end of the junction fails to match germline, which may point to a read error. The rearrangement links TRBV14 to TRBJ1-2; D ambiguous. The CDR3 sequence is 13 residues long. CDR1 and CDR2 from the germline V gene are SGHDN and FVKESK. The CDR3 coding sequence is TGTACCAGCAGCCAAGGGTTAGATCGCGGCTACACCTTC. Protein: CTSSQGLDRGYTF.

The rearrangement links TRBV9 to TRBJ2-3, with 9 bases lining up with TRBD1. The CDR3 covers 19 residues. Looked up from germline, CDR1 is SGDLS and CDR2 is YYNGEE. J lost 2 bases, V lost 2 bases, and 15 bases had no gene match. CDR3 coding DNA: TGTGCCAGCAGCGTCCGAGGGGAGAGGGACAGGGTCCCCACAGATACGCAGTATTTT. Amino acids: CASSVRGERDRVPTDTQYF.

This chain joins TRBV2 and TRBJ1-4; D unclear. This CDR3 has 15 amino acids. Germline V gene data show CDR1 as SNHLY and CDR2 as FYNNEI. Deletions cut 4 bases from V and 6 bases from J, with 15 bases between. The CDR3, as DNA: TGTGCCAGCAGTGGCCGGACGGGGTGGGATGAAAAACTGTTTTTT. It translates to CASSGRTGWDEKLFF.

The rearrangement uses TRBV30 and TRBJ2-7; perhaps D is TRBD1 or TRBD2 (5 bases each). The CDR3 is made up of 11 amino acids. Trimming removed 8 bases from V and 3 bases from J, with 11 bases in between. Germline assignment: CDR1 GTSNPN and CDR2 SVGIG (reference sequence). The CDR3 DNA reads TGTGCCGCCGGGACGGTCTACGAGCAGTACTTC. Its protein is CAAGTVYEQYF.

This clonotype was picked up a small number of times. The rearrangement links TRBV7-2 to TRBJ2-1, with a weak D call TRBD1 (6 bases). CDR1 is SGHTA and CDR2 is FQGNSA in the germline V gene. V lost 4 bases to trimming and J lost 2 bases, with 12 bases between them. The CDR3 contains 15 residues. CDR3 nucleotide sequence: TGTGCCAGCAGCTCCGACAGGTGGACCTACAATGAGCAGTTCTTC. Encoded protein: CASSSDRWTYNEQFF.

The rearrangement joins TRBV29-1 to TRBJ1-1, with D possibly being TRBD1 (5 bases). V was shortened by 4 bases and J by 5 bases, with 17 bases between the two germline ends. Per the germline V gene, CDR1 is SQVTM and CDR2 is ANQGSEA. This CDR3 is built from 14 residues. The CDR3 DNA reads TGCAGCGTTGCCAGGGTCCTTCCTAGGACTGAAGCTTTCTTT. The encoded protein is CSVARVLPRTEAFF.

The sample holds a few counts of this clonotype. A junction boundary mismatches the germline segment, possibly from a read error. The V gene is TRBV3-1, the J gene TRBJ1-1; tentatively, D is TRBD1 (5 bases). This CDR3 is built from 14 residues. Germline values: CDR1 LGHDT, CDR2 YNNKEL (reference sequence). Here the CDR3 DNA reads TGTGCCGGCAGCCATGCGACCCAGGGCCATGAAGCTTTCTTT. Amino acids: CAGSHATQGHEAFF.